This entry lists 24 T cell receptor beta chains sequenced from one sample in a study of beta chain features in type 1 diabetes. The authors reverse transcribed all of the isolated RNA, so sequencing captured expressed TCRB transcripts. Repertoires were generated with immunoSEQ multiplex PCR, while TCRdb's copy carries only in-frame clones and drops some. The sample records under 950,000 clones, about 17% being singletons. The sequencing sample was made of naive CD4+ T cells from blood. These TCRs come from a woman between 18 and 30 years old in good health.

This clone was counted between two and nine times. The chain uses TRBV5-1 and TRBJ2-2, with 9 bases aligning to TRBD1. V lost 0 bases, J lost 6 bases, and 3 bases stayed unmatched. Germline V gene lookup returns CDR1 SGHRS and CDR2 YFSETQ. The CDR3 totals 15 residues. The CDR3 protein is CASSLDRGRAGELFF. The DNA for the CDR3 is TGCGCCAGCAGCTTGGACAGGGGGCGCGCCGGGGAGCTGTTTTTT.

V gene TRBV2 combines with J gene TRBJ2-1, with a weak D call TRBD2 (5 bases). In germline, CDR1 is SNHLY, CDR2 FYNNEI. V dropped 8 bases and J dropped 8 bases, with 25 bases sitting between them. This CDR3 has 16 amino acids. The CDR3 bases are TGTGCCAGCGAAATGGTTCAAGGTGGTCGTAGCGATGAGCAGTTCTTC. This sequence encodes CASEMVQGGRSDEQFF.

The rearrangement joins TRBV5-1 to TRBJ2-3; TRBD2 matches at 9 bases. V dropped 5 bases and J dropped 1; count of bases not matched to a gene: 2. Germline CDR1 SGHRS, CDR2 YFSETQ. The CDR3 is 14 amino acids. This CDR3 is CASRRLAGTDTQYF. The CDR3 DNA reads TGCGCCAGCAGAAGACTAGCGGGCACAGATACGCAGTATTTT.

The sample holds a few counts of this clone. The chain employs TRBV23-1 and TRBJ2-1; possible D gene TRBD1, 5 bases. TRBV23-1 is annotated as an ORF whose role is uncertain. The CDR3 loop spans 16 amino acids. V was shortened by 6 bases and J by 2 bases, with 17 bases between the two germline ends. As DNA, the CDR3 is TGCGCCAGCAGCCGGCCCGGCAGGGAAGCCTACAATGAGCAGTTCTTC. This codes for CASSRPGREAYNEQFF.

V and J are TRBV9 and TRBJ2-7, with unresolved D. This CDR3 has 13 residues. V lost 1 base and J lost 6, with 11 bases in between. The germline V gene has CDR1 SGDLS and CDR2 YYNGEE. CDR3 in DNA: TGTGCCAGCAGCGTAAATCCGGGCGGCGAGCAGTACTTC. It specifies CASSVNPGGEQYF.

This CDR3 is CASRDQLAGGQETQYF. CDR3 DNA sequence: TGTGCCAGCAGGGACCAACTAGCGGGGGGACAAGAGACCCAGTACTTC. This chain uses TRBV7-8 with TRBJ2-5; 12 positions agree with TRBD2. V lost 6 bases, J lost 2 bases, and 7 bases stayed unmatched. The CDR3 runs to 16 residues. The germline V gene has CDR1 SGHVS and CDR2 FQNEAQ.

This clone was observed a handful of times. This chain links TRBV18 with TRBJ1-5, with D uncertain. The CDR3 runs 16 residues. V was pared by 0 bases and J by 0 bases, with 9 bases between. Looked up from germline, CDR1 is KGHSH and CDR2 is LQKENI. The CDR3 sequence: CASSPPTDNSNQPQHF. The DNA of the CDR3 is TGTGCCAGCTCACCACCCACGGATAATAGCAATCAGCCCCAGCATTTT.

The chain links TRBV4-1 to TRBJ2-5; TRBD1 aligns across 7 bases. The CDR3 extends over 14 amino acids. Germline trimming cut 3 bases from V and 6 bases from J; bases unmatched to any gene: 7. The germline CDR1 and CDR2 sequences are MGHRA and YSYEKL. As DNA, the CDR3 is TGCGCCAGCAGCCAGCCGGGACAGAAGCAGACCCAGTACTTC. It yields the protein CASSQPGQKQTQYF.

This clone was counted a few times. As DNA, the CDR3 is TGTGCCAGCAGCTTGGTCGGGACTAGGGGCGGGGAGCTGTTTTTT. Protein product: CASSLVGTRGGELFF. The V gene is TRBV5-6, the J gene TRBJ2-2; TRBD2 matches 8 bases. This CDR3 has 15 residues. V shed 0 bases, J shed 7 bases, and the junction held 5 bases outside the gene matches. The germline CDR1 and CDR2 sequences are SGHDT and YYEEEE.

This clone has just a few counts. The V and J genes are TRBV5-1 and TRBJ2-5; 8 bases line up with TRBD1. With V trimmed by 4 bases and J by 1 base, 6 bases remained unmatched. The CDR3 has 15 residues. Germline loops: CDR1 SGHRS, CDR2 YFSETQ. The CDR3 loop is CASSQTDRVQETQYF. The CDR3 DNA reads TGCGCCAGCAGCCAAACGGACAGGGTCCAAGAGACCCAGTACTTC.

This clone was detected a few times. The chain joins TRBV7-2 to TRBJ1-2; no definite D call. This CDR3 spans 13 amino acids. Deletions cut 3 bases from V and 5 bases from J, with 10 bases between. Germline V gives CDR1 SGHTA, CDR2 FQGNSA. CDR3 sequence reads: CASSFDLWYGYTF. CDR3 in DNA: TGTGCCAGCAGCTTCGACCTCTGGTATGGCTACACCTTC.

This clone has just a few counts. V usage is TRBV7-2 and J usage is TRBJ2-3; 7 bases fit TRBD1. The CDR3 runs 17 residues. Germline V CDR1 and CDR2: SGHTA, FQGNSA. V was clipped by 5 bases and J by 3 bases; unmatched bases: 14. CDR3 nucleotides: TGTGCCAGCAGCCCGAGTTTCCAGACAGGGAAGACAGATACGCAGTATTTT. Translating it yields CASSPSFQTGKTDTQYF. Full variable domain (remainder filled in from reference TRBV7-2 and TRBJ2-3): GAGVSQSPSNKVTEKGKDVELRCDPISGHTALYWYRQSLGQGLEFLIYFQGNSAPDKSGLPSDRFSAERTGGSVSTLTIQRTQQEDSAVYLCASSPSFQTGKTDTQYFGPGTRLTVL.

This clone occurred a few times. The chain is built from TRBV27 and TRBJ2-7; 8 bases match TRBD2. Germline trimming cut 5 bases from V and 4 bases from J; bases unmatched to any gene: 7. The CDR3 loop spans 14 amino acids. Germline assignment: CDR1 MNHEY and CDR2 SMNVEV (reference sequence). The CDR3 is CASSGGRSRYEQYF. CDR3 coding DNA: TGTGCCAGCAGTGGCGGGAGGTCTAGATACGAGCAGTACTTC.

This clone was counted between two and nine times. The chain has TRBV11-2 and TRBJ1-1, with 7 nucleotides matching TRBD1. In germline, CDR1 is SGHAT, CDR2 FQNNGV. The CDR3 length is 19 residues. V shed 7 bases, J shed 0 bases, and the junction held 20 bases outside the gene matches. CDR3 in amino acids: CASTVGRRGRTGLNTEAFF. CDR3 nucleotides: TGTGCCAGCACCGTTGGGCGCAGGGGGAGAACTGGGTTGAACACTGAAGCTTTCTTT.

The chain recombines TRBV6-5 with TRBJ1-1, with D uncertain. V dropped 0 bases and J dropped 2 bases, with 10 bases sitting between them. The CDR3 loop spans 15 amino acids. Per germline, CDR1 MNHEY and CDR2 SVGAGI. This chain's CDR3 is CASSYSIVGNTEAFF. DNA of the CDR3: TGTGCCAGCAGTTACTCGATAGTGGGTAACACTGAAGCTTTCTTT.

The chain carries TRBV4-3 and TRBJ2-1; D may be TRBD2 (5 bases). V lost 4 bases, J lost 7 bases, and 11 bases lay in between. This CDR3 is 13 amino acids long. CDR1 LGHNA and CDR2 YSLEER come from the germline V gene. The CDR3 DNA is TGCGCCAGCAGCCCCCACCGGGGAAATGAGCAGTTCTTC. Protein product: CASSPHRGNEQFF.

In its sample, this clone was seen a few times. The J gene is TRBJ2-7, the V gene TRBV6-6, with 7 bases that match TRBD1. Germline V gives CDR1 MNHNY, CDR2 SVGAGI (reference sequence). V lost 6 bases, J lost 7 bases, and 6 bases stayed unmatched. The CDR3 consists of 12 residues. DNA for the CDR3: TGTGCCAGCAGCAAAACAGGGGATGAGCAGTACTTC. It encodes CASSKTGDEQYF.

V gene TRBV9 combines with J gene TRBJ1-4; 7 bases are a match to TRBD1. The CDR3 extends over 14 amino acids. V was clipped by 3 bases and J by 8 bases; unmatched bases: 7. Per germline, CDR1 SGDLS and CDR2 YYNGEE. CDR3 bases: TGTGCCAGCAGCGAGACAGGGTTTCCGGAAAAACTGTTTTTT. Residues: CASSETGFPEKLFF.

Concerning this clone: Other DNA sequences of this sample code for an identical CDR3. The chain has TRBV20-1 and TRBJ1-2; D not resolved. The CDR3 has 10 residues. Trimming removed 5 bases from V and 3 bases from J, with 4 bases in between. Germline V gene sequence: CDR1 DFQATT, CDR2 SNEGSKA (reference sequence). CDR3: CSAGDYGYTF. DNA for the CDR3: TGCAGTGCTGGTGACTATGGCTACACCTTC.

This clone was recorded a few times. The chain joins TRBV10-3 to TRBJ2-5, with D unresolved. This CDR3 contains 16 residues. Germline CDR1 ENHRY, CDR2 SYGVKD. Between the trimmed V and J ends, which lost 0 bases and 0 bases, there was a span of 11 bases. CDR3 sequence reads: CAISESLISDQETQYF. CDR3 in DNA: TGTGCCATCAGTGAGTCTTTAATCAGCGACCAAGAGACCCAGTACTTC.

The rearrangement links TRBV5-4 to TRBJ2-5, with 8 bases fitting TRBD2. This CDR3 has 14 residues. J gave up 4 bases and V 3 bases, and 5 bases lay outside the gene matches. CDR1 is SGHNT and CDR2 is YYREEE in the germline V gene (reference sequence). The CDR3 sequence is CASSWREVGETQYF. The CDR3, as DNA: TGTGCCAGCAGCTGGCGGGAGGTGGGAGAGACCCAGTACTTC.

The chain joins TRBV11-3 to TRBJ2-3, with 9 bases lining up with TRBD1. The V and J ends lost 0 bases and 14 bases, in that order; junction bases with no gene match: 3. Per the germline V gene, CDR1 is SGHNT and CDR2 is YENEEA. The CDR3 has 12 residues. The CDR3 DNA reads TGTGCCAGCAGCTTAGAACAGGGGGCGTTGTATTTT. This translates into CASSLEQGALYF.

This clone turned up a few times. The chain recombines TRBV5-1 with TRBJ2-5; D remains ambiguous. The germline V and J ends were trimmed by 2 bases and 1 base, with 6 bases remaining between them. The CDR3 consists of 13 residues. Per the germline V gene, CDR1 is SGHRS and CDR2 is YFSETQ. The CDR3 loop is CASSFPSQETQYF. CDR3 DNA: TGCGCCAGCAGCTTCCCCTCCCAAGAGACCCAGTACTTC.

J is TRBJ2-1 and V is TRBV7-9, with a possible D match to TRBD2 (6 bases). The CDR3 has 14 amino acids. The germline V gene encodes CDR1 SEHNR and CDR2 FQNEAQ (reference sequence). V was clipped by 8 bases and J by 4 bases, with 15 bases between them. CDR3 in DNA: TGTGCCAGCGGGTTAGCGGAGAAATACAATGAGCAGTTCTTC. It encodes CASGLAEKYNEQFF.